Below, 5 T cell receptor beta chains from the same sample are listed, as sequenced in a study of blood T cell repertoires in COVID-19. TCRdb keeps only in-frame clones here, not all; method: immunoSEQ multiplex PCR. The sample gives roughly 100,000 clones, around 85% of which show up once; approximately 3.6% is in the top ten. Sample: peripheral blood. Source of these receptors: a woman older than 75 with active or convalescent COVID-19.

Comment on this clone: This sample includes further DNA sequences coding for the same CDR3. The rearrangement joins TRBV5-1 to TRBJ2-2; TRBD1 aligns across 10 bases. Germline assignment: CDR1 SGHRS and CDR2 YFSETQ. The V segment lost 4 bases and the J segment 5 bases; nucleotides outside the gene matches: 2. CDR3 length equals 14 residues. This CDR3 reads CASSPGQGTGELFF. CDR3 sequence (DNA): TGCGCCAGCAGCCCGGGACAGGGGACCGGGGAGCTGTTTTTT.

The V call is TRBV18, the J call TRBJ2-7; D is ambiguous. Germline CDR1 KGHSH, CDR2 LQKENI. The CDR3 length is 12 residues. With 4 bases removed from V and 3 bases from J, the gap between germline ends came to 7 bases. The CDR3 loop reads CASSQINYEQYF. In nucleotides, the CDR3 is TGTGCCAGCTCACAAATCAACTACGAGCAGTACTTC.

The chain recombines TRBV2 with TRBJ1-2; TRBD1 matches 11 bases. The germline V gene has CDR1 SNHLY and CDR2 FYNNEI. The V and J ends lost 5 bases and 4 bases, in that order; junction bases with no gene match: 6. This CDR3 comprises 15 residues. The chain's CDR3 is CASSPGTGGSYGYTF. CDR3 coding DNA: TGTGCCAGCAGTCCAGGGACAGGGGGTAGCTATGGCTACACCTTC.

This chain connects TRBV6-2 or TRBV6-3 to TRBJ1-1; 9 bases line up with TRBD1. The CDR3 has 14 residues. V dropped 5 bases and J dropped 5; count of bases not matched to a gene: 6. The germline CDR1 and CDR2 sequences are MNHEY and SVGEGT. The CDR3, as DNA: TGTGCCAGCAGTCCCGGACAGGGGAGGACTGAAGCTTTCTTT. Its protein product is CASSPGQGRTEAFF.

The CDR3 is CAGTTSSGANVLTF. DNA for the CDR3: TGTGCCGGAACGACTAGTTCCGGGGCCAACGTCCTGACTTTC. V and J are TRBV2 and TRBJ2-6, with D possibly being TRBD2 (6 bases). The V gene's germline CDR1 is SNHLY and CDR2 FYNNEI. V lost 11 bases and J lost 4, with 15 bases in between. The CDR3 is made up of 14 amino acids.